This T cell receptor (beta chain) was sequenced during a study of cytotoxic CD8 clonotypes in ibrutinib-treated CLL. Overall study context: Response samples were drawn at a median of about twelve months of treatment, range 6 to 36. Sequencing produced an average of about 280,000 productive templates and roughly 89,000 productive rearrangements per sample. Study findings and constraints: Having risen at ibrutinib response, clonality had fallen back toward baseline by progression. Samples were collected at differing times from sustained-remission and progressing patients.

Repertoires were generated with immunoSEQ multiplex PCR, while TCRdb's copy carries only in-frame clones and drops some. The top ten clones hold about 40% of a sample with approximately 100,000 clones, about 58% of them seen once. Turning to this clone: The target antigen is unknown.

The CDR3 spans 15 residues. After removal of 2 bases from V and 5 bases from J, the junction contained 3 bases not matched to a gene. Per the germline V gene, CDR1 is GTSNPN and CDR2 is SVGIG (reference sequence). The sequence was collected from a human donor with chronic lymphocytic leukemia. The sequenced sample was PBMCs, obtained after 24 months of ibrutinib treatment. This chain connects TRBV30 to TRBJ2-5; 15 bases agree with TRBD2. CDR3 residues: CAWSKGLAGGETQYF. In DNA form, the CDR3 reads TGTGCCTGGAGTAAGGGACTAGCGGGGGGTGAGACCCAGTACTTC.